These 11 T cell receptor beta chains share one sample of origin, sequenced in a study of T-cell memory formation after mild COVID-19. TCRdb re-derived calls from the 5' RACE reads in MiXCR, one entry per CDR3 protein. The table records some 250,000 distinct CDR3 sequences, more than 8% of them present only once. Sequenced material: PBMCs or a T cell subset sorted from them (not recorded which). Source of these receptors: a man younger than 35 who had mild COVID-19 (a few samples of this study predate the infection). Cell type and time point are not known.

A few counts support this clonotype. V is TRBV12-3 or TRBV12-4 and J is TRBJ2-2; no definite D call. CDR3 length equals 14 residues. Trimming shortened V by 3 bases and J by 6 bases, and 11 bases separated the two germline ends. CDR3 bases: TGTGCCAGCAGTTTGACCCTTATCGCCGGGGAGCTGTTTTTT. Encoded protein: CASSLTLIAGELFF.

There are many counts of this clonotype. The V gene is TRBV10-3, the J gene TRBJ1-1; D is possibly TRBD1 (5 bases). The CDR3 covers 12 residues. V was trimmed by 4 bases and J by 4 bases, leaving 7 bases between them. Germline V lookup: CDR1 ENHRY, CDR2 SYGVKD. The CDR3 region is CAISGQGTEAFF. DNA of the CDR3: TGTGCCATCAGTGGGCAGGGCACTGAAGCTTTCTTT.

The V gene is TRBV2, the J gene TRBJ2-5; TRBD2 matches at 11 bases. The CDR3 has 14 amino acids. Losses at the gene ends were 6 bases for V and 5 bases for J; bases not matched to a gene: 5. CDR1 is SNHLY, CDR2 FYNNEI, per germline. The CDR3 sequence: CASSGSGGAETQYF. The CDR3 bases are TGTGCCAGCAGCGGTAGCGGGGGGGCCGAGACCCAGTACTTC.

V gene TRBV5-1 combines with J gene TRBJ1-6; the D gene is possibly TRBD1 (6 bases). V lost 1 base to trimming and J lost 2 bases, with 10 bases between them. This CDR3 contains 16 residues. Looked up from germline, CDR1 is SGHRS and CDR2 is YFSETQ. CDR3 nucleotides: TGCGCCAGCAGCTTGTTGGGGGGCCCCTATAATTCACCCCTCCACTTT. This codes for CASSLLGGPYNSPLHF.

This clonotype was seen repeatedly, ten times or more. The J gene is TRBJ2-7, the V gene TRBV5-1; tentatively, D is TRBD1 (6 bases). Germline-derived CDR1 and CDR2 are SGHRS and YFSETQ. The CDR3 sequence is 14 residues long. V was shortened by 0 bases and J by 3 bases, with 10 bases between the two germline ends. This CDR3 reads CASSLVPGVYEQYF. The CDR3 region has the DNA TGCGCCAGCAGCTTGGTCCCAGGGGTCTACGAGCAGTACTTC.

This clonotype was seen only a few times. This chain uses TRBV6-1 with TRBJ1-6, with 7 bases that match TRBD1. Unmatched junction bases numbered 6, after V lost 11 bases and J lost 5 bases. This CDR3 has 13 residues. Germline V lookup: CDR1 MNHNS, CDR2 SASEGT. The CDR3 DNA reads TGTGCCGGGGGACAGCCTGATAATTCACCCCTCCACTTT. Residues: CAGGQPDNSPLHF.

This clonotype has a handful of counts. The chain employs TRBV5-1 and TRBJ2-2; D is perhaps TRBD1 (5 bases). Germline V CDR1 and CDR2: SGHRS, YFSETQ. CDR3 length: 16 residues. With 3 bases removed from V and 0 bases from J, the gap between germline ends came to 12 bases. The CDR3 nucleotides read TGCGCCAGCAGCTCCAGGGCCCTTGCGAACACCGGGGAGCTGTTTTTT. Translating it yields CASSSRALANTGELFF.

V usage is TRBV5-1 and J usage is TRBJ2-5; D may correspond to TRBD1 or TRBD2 (6 bases each). The CDR3 sequence is 14 residues long. Trimming shortened V by 4 bases and J by 2 bases, and 12 bases separated the two germline ends. CDR1 is SGHRS and CDR2 is YFSETQ in the germline V gene. CDR3 loop: CASSRGHIQETQYF. Written as DNA, the CDR3 is TGCGCCAGCAGCCGGGGGCACATACAAGAGACCCAGTACTTC.

This clonotype was counted many times. The rearrangement uses TRBV10-3 and TRBJ1-4, with 9 bases matching TRBD1. This CDR3 has 13 amino acids. CDR1 ENHRY and CDR2 SYGVKD come from the germline V gene. The trim removed 11 bases at V and 5 bases at J, leaving 6 bases unmatched. The chain's CDR3 is CASRQGENEKLFF. CDR3 in DNA: TGTGCCTCAAGACAGGGGGAGAATGAAAAACTGTTTTTT.

V usage is TRBV10-3 and J usage is TRBJ2-7; 10 nucleotides match TRBD1. V trimming: 2 bases; J trimming: 3 bases; junction bases outside the gene matches: 4. CDR1 is ENHRY, CDR2 SYGVKD, per germline. This CDR3 comprises 15 residues. The CDR3 DNA follows: TGTGCCATCAGTGAGGGGACAGGGGCCGACTACGAGCAGTACGTC. Translation gives CAISEGTGADYEQYV.

This clonotype was found many times. The V and J genes are TRBV4-2 and TRBJ1-6; D is uncertain. The CDR3 is 15 residues long. From germline, CDR1 is LGHNA and CDR2 YNFKEQ. V was trimmed by 0 bases and J by 13 bases, leaving 16 bases between them. The CDR3 nucleotides are TGTGCCAGCAGCCAAGATCCCGGTCCGGAGGAGCCCCTCCACTTT. This sequence encodes CASSQDPGPEEPLHF.